This T cell receptor beta chain was identified during a study of blood T cell repertoires in COVID-19. Study at large: Collection of acute and convalescent COVID-19 samples took place in the United States, Italy and Spain.

TCRdb's copy holds only in-frame clones and misses some; the assay was immunoSEQ multiplex PCR. This sample has approximately 280,000 clones; 89% occur once, and the top ten carry under 2.5%. V shed 7 bases, J shed 7 bases, and the junction held 7 bases outside the gene matches. CDR1 and CDR2 from the germline V gene are SGDLS and YYNGEE. The CDR3 contains 13 residues. This receptor was taken from a woman aged 55-75 years who had recovered from COVID-19. Sequencing was carried out using PBMCs or T cells enriched from blood (not recorded which). This sequence joins TRBV9 and TRBJ2-1; 8 bases fit TRBD2. This CDR3 reads CASRRSGGNEQFF. CDR3 sequence (DNA): TGTGCCAGCCGACGGTCGGGAGGGAATGAGCAGTTCTTC.